These 17 T cell receptor beta chains came from one sample sequenced in a study of blood T cell repertoires in COVID-19. Data came from immunoSEQ multiplex PCR; TCRdb stores just in-frame clones and leaves some out. The sample carries around 250,000 clones, over 70% recorded once. Source material: peripheral blood. The receptors here all came from a man older than 75 with acute or convalescent COVID-19.

The rearrangement joins TRBV18 to TRBJ2-1, with TRBD2 matching 13 bases. From germline, CDR1 is KGHSH and CDR2 LQKENI. The CDR3 length is 17 residues. The J segment lost 7 bases and the V segment lost 2 bases, leaving 8 bases of the junction unmatched. The CDR3 sequence: CASSPSLLAGGSNEQFF. The CDR3 DNA is TGTGCCAGCTCACCATCTTTACTAGCGGGAGGGTCAAATGAGCAGTTCTTC.

The V call is TRBV5-1, the J call TRBJ1-4, with a possible D match to TRBD1 (5 bases). Germline CDR1 reads SGHRS; CDR2 reads YFSETQ. V was pared by 5 bases and J by 7 bases, with 15 bases between. The CDR3 covers 14 residues. CDR3 amino acids: CASSTGGIREKLFF. DNA of the CDR3: TGCGCCAGCAGTACCGGGGGAATTCGTGAAAAACTGTTTTTT.

The chain employs TRBV5-8 and TRBJ1-2, with 9 bases aligning to TRBD1. From germline, CDR1 is SGHTS and CDR2 YDEGEE. The V and J ends lost 3 bases and 7 bases, in that order; junction bases with no gene match: 13. This CDR3 comprises 16 residues. The CDR3 coding sequence is TGTGCCAGCAGCTCTTTTCCGGGACAGGGTGTCCGTGGCTACACCTTC. The encoded protein is CASSSFPGQGVRGYTF.

The genes are TRBV19 and TRBJ2-7, with 11 bases lining up with TRBD2. The CDR3 totals 15 residues. Germline CDR1 reads LNHDA; CDR2 reads SQIVND (reference sequence). V dropped 5 bases and J dropped 2; count of bases not matched to a gene: 5. The CDR3 spells CASSAASGGTYEQYF. CDR3 DNA: TGTGCCAGTAGTGCCGCTAGCGGGGGGACCTACGAGCAGTACTTC. The full variable domain, in which reference TRBV19 and TRBJ2-7 provide the parts outside the CDR3, is DGGITQSPKYLFRKEGQNVTLSCEQNLNHDAMYWYRQDPGQGLRLIYYSQIVNDFQKGDIAEGYSVSREKKESFPLTVTSAQKNPTAFYLCASSAASGGTYEQYFGPGTRLTVT.

The chain couples TRBV20-1 to TRBJ1-2; D perhaps matches TRBD1 (6 bases). V gave up 6 bases and J gave up 4 bases, with 9 bases separating them. This CDR3 region has 11 residues. CDR1 is DFQATT, CDR2 SNEGSKA, per germline (reference sequence). Here the CDR3 reads CSAPDSYGYTF. CDR3 DNA sequence: TGCAGTGCACCGGACAGCTATGGCTACACCTTC.

This chain links TRBV12-3 or TRBV12-4 with TRBJ2-7; 7 positions match TRBD1. V shed 9 bases, J shed 5 bases, and the junction held 10 bases outside the gene matches. The CDR3 has 13 amino acids. CDR3 protein: CASRQGGFNEQYF. In DNA, the CDR3 is TGTGCCAGTCGACAGGGTGGTTTTAACGAGCAGTACTTC.

The J gene is TRBJ1-1, the V gene TRBV2; 11 bases line up with TRBD1. Looked up from germline, CDR1 is SNHLY and CDR2 is FYNNEI. The V and J ends lost 6 bases and 4 bases, in that order; junction bases with no gene match: 4. CDR3 size: 14 residues. The CDR3 region has the DNA TGTGCCAGCAGGGGAGGGACAGGGGGCACTGAAGCTTTCTTT. Protein: CASRGGTGGTEAFF.

The gene calls are TRBV5-1 and TRBJ1-2; maybe TRBD1 (6 bases). The germline gives CDR1 SGHRS, CDR2 YFSETQ. There are 14 residues in the CDR3. V was clipped by 0 bases and J by 3 bases, with 9 bases between them. CDR3 coding DNA: TGCGCCAGCAGCTTGGTTTACAGGGACTATGGCTACACCTTC. Its translation is CASSLVYRDYGYTF.

The chain joins TRBV7-8 to TRBJ2-1, with TRBD2 identical over 10 bases. J lost 5 bases, V lost 5 bases, and 9 bases had no gene match. There are 16 residues in the CDR3. CDR1 and CDR2 (germline): SGHVS, FQNEAQ. CDR3 loop: CASSPRPSGRNNEQFF. The CDR3 bases are TGTGCCAGCAGCCCCCGTCCTAGCGGGAGAAACAATGAGCAGTTCTTC.

The chain links TRBV3-1 (or the pseudogene TRBV3-2) to TRBJ2-5, with D possibly matching TRBD1 (5 bases). Trimming stripped 4 bases from V and 5 bases from J, with 11 bases between. This CDR3 is built from 13 residues. Germline V gene data show CDR1 as LGHDT and CDR2 as YNNKEL (reference sequence). The CDR3 protein is CASSLQGEETQYF. CDR3 nucleotides: TGTGCCAGCAGCCTTCAGGGTGAGGAGACCCAGTACTTC.

The rearrangement uses TRBV9 and TRBJ2-5; TRBD1 matches at 8 bases. The CDR3 length is 15 residues. Germline CDR1 is SGDLS and CDR2 is YYNGEE. The ends lost 0 bases at V and 4 bases at J; junction bases unmatched: 5. The CDR3 DNA sequence: TGTGCCAGCAGCGTAGCACCGGGACAGGTAGAGACCCAGTACTTC. Protein: CASSVAPGQVETQYF.

This clone was observed once. The chain recombines TRBV7-2 with TRBJ2-2, with 10 bases matching TRBD2. The CDR3 length is 15 residues. Germline V gene lookup returns CDR1 SGHTA and CDR2 FQGNSA. V shed 4 bases and J 6 bases; nucleotides not matched to a gene: 5. The CDR3 DNA sequence: TGTGCCAGCAGCTCCAGCGGGGGGGCCTCCGGGGAGCTGTTTTTT. Translated: CASSSSGGASGELFF.

V is TRBV18 and J is TRBJ2-5; unclear D gene. The CDR3 runs to 14 residues. Deletions cut 0 bases from V and 5 bases from J, with 10 bases between. Germline CDR1 is KGHSH and CDR2 is LQKENI. DNA of the CDR3: TGTGCCAGCTCACCACCGTTTAGTTCGGAGACCCAGTACTTC. Its protein is CASSPPFSSETQYF.

This clone was observed once. This chain joins TRBV5-1 and TRBJ1-3; D uncertain. This CDR3 region has 16 residues. Germline assignment: CDR1 SGHRS and CDR2 YFSETQ. The V gene lost 5 bases and the J gene lost 0 bases, with 15 bases spanning the gap. The CDR3 nucleotides read TGCGCCAGCAGTGAGTTGCCAGGCAACTCTGGAAACACCATATATTTT. Translation gives CASSELPGNSGNTIYF.

V usage is TRBV5-5 and J usage is TRBJ2-2; D is perhaps TRBD1 (9 bases). CDR3 length: 18 amino acids. In germline, CDR1 is SGHKS, CDR2 YYEKEE (reference sequence). V was shortened by 0 bases and J by 6 bases, with 21 bases between the two germline ends. DNA for the CDR3: TGTGCCAGCAGCTTGGCCCGCGGGGGGACAGGGTCCCCCGGGGAGCTGTTTTTT. This sequence encodes CASSLARGGTGSPGELFF.

The chain uses TRBV3-1 (or the pseudogene TRBV3-2) and TRBJ2-3, with no clear D. Trimming took 4 bases from V and 6 from J, leaving 17 bases between them. The CDR3 runs to 15 residues. The germline V gene encodes CDR1 LGHDT and CDR2 YNNKEL (reference sequence). The CDR3 DNA is TGTGCCAGCAGCCCGGGTGGCCCCGGTGGGGATACGCAGTATTTT. Residues: CASSPGGPGGDTQYF.

V and J are TRBV28 and TRBJ2-7; 10 nucleotides align to TRBD2. The CDR3 has 17 residues. In germline, CDR1 is MDHEN, CDR2 SYDVKM. V shed 4 bases, J shed 0 bases, and the junction held 9 bases outside the gene matches. The CDR3 loop reads CASSYSSGSLSSYEQYF. In DNA form, the CDR3 reads TGTGCCAGCAGTTACTCTAGCGGGAGCCTGAGCTCCTACGAGCAGTACTTC.